A selection of T cell receptor beta chains follows, all from one sample in a study of T cells in Graves' hyperthyroidism and ophthalmopathy. TCRdb processed the multiplex PCR reads anew with MiXCR; each CDR3 protein has one entry. The data hold approximately 630,000 distinct CDR3 sequences, with roughly 16% observed a single time. The specimen was blood. The receptors shown here come from a woman aged 25 to 39 with Graves' hyperthyroidism. The CDR3 runs from the conserved cysteine through the conserved F or W. The D gene is left open where the match is weak. Clone size is not always given. Where it is, it says once, few, many or a class for expanded clones.

v_gene: TRBV28
abundance: few
d_gene: TRBD2
j_gene: TRBJ2-5
CDR3aa: CASNTAGGGEETQYF

v_gene: TRBV9
abundance: -
d_gene: TRBD1
j_gene: TRBJ2-7
CDR3aa: CASSARGQGVSHEQYF

v_gene: TRBV19
abundance: -
d_gene: TRBD2
j_gene: TRBJ2-3
CDR3aa: CASSATSGASSTDTQYF

v_gene: TRBV4-3
abundance: few
d_gene: -
j_gene: TRBJ1-5
CDR3aa: CASSQVSGTNQPQHF

v_gene: TRBV28
abundance: few
d_gene: -
j_gene: TRBJ2-5
CDR3aa: CASSTTGFEETQYF

v_gene: TRBV27
abundance: few
d_gene: -
j_gene: TRBJ1-5
CDR3aa: CASSLGPGMDQPQHF

v_gene: TRBV7-9
abundance: few
d_gene: -
j_gene: TRBJ2-7
CDR3aa: CASSRPAAEDYEQYF

v_gene: TRBV30
abundance: many
d_gene: -
j_gene: TRBJ2-5
CDR3aa: CAWSVTGWTQYF

v_gene: TRBV4-1
abundance: few
d_gene: TRBD1
j_gene: TRBJ1-5
CDR3aa: CASSQDGGQISNQPQHF

v_gene: TRBV9
abundance: -
d_gene: -
j_gene: TRBJ2-3
CDR3aa: CASSPLSGRWADTQYF

v_gene: TRBV19
abundance: -
d_gene: -
j_gene: TRBJ2-3
CDR3aa: CASSIGYTQYF

v_gene: TRBV6-5
abundance: many
d_gene: TRBD2
j_gene: TRBJ2-7
CDR3aa: CASSLIAGVLYEQYF

v_gene: TRBV6-1
abundance: many
d_gene: -
j_gene: TRBJ2-7
CDR3aa: CASKLFIDRTYEQYF

v_gene: TRBV7-2
abundance: few
d_gene: TRBD1
j_gene: TRBJ2-5
CDR3aa: CASSLGQQKETQYF

v_gene: TRBV5-1
abundance: few
d_gene: -
j_gene: TRBJ1-4
CDR3aa: CASSLAQGKEKLFF

v_gene: TRBV24-1
abundance: few
d_gene: -
j_gene: TRBJ2-7
CDR3aa: CATSDDSPYEQYF

v_gene: TRBV30
abundance: few
d_gene: -
j_gene: TRBJ2-1
CDR3aa: CAWSVLDVRTYNEQFF

v_gene: TRBV5-1
abundance: -
d_gene: TRBD1
j_gene: TRBJ1-1
CDR3aa: CASSVRQGDTEAFF

v_gene: TRBV15
abundance: many
d_gene: -
j_gene: TRBJ2-7
CDR3aa: CATSAAAREHEQYF

v_gene: TRBV28
abundance: many
d_gene: -
j_gene: TRBJ2-1
CDR3aa: CASRAGTITRKQFF

v_gene: TRBV7-2
abundance: many
d_gene: TRBD2
j_gene: TRBJ2-7
CDR3aa: CASSLSGTSGYEQYF

v_gene: TRBV7-9
abundance: -
d_gene: -
j_gene: TRBJ2-3
CDR3aa: CASSFGRGAQLTKDTQYF

v_gene: TRBV20-1
abundance: many
d_gene: -
j_gene: TRBJ1-1
CDR3aa: CSASRSGDFEAFF

v_gene: TRBV7-8
abundance: many
d_gene: TRBD1
j_gene: TRBJ2-3
CDR3aa: CASSLQGASTDTQYF

v_gene: TRBV6-1
abundance: many
d_gene: -
j_gene: TRBJ1-1
CDR3aa: CASSGGTGVRAEAFF

v_gene: TRBV20-1
abundance: few
d_gene: TRBD2
j_gene: TRBJ2-1
CDR3aa: CSARSSGRALDAEQFF

v_gene: TRBV9
abundance: few
d_gene: -
j_gene: TRBJ1-3
CDR3aa: CASSPPGAGNTIYF

v_gene: TRBV2
abundance: many
d_gene: -
j_gene: TRBJ2-2
CDR3aa: CASTGTARNTGELFF

v_gene: TRBV20-1
abundance: many
d_gene: -
j_gene: TRBJ2-5
CDR3aa: CSARAETQYF

v_gene: TRBV5-6
abundance: once
d_gene: -
j_gene: TRBJ2-7
CDR3aa: CASTPEGGSYEQYF

v_gene: TRBV6-5
abundance: many
d_gene: -
j_gene: TRBJ1-4
CDR3aa: CASSYSGSTNEKLFF

v_gene: TRBV6-5
abundance: few
d_gene: -
j_gene: TRBJ1-5
CDR3aa: CASSYSADPNQPQHF

v_gene: TRBV12-3/TRBV12-4
abundance: few
d_gene: -
j_gene: TRBJ2-5
CDR3aa: CASTSGFGKETQYF

v_gene: TRBV12-5
abundance: -
d_gene: -
j_gene: TRBJ1-1
CDR3aa: CASGLVTTYLTEAFF

v_gene: TRBV18
abundance: many
d_gene: -
j_gene: TRBJ1-2
CDR3aa: CASSPPTAMGGYTF

v_gene: TRBV10-2
abundance: -
d_gene: -
j_gene: TRBJ2-7
CDR3aa: CASSGVGNRYEQYF

v_gene: TRBV20-1
abundance: few
d_gene: -
j_gene: TRBJ2-1
CDR3aa: CSARPGLPRNEQFF

v_gene: TRBV12-3/TRBV12-4
abundance: few
d_gene: -
j_gene: TRBJ1-2
CDR3aa: CASSFEGVESGYTF

v_gene: TRBV30
abundance: many
d_gene: -
j_gene: TRBJ1-1
CDR3aa: CAWSDAYTEAFF

v_gene: TRBV15
abundance: many
d_gene: -
j_gene: TRBJ1-1
CDR3aa: CATSRATGNTEAFF

v_gene: TRBV5-6
abundance: -
d_gene: -
j_gene: TRBJ1-1
CDR3aa: CASSLVRARGRTEAFF

v_gene: TRBV7-2
abundance: few
d_gene: -
j_gene: TRBJ2-1
CDR3aa: CASSSPFLRSYNEQFF

v_gene: TRBV2
abundance: many
d_gene: -
j_gene: TRBJ2-1
CDR3aa: CASATGAYNEQFF

v_gene: TRBV6-2/TRBV6-3
abundance: few
d_gene: -
j_gene: TRBJ1-2
CDR3aa: CASSYFGTENYGYAF

v_gene: TRBV7-2
abundance: many
d_gene: TRBD1
j_gene: TRBJ1-5
CDR3aa: CASSLDSGTGNQPQHF

v_gene: TRBV2
abundance: many
d_gene: -
j_gene: TRBJ1-6
CDR3aa: CAIVRDGGNSPLHF

v_gene: TRBV12-5
abundance: -
d_gene: TRBD2
j_gene: -
CDR3aa: CASGLGGSYNEQYF

v_gene: TRBV6-1
abundance: many
d_gene: TRBD2
j_gene: TRBJ2-5
CDR3aa: CASSEDPGGETQYF